One and the same sample provided the 26 T cell receptor beta chains below, sequenced in a study of STAT5B mutations in CD4+ large granular lymphocyte leukemia. Only in-frame clones appear in the TCRdb table, and some are missing; sequencing was by immunoSEQ multiplex PCR. The sample carries tens of thousands of clones, about 70% recorded once. Sample: CD4+ T cells from blood buffy coats. The source is a human donor in good health.

CDR3 sequence (DNA): TGTGCCATCACGACAGGGTATTTCGGGGAGCTGTTTTTT. Translating gives CAITTGYFGELFF. The chain joins TRBV10-3 to TRBJ2-2, with 7 nucleotides matching TRBD1. Germline loops: CDR1 ENHRY, CDR2 SYGVKD. The CDR3 covers 13 residues. J gave up 7 bases and V 7 bases, and 6 bases lay outside the gene matches.

The V and J genes are TRBV11-2 and TRBJ1-2; D is perhaps TRBD1 (5 bases). This CDR3 is built from 13 residues. Germline V gives CDR1 SGHAT, CDR2 FQNNGV. V was cut by 3 bases and J by 4 bases, with 9 bases left in between. The DNA of the CDR3 is TGTGCCAGCAGCTTTACAGGACTCTATGGCTACACCTTC. This codes for CASSFTGLYGYTF.

This clone was detected once. The chain recombines TRBV4-2 with TRBJ2-5, with a possible D match to TRBD1 (7 bases). The CDR3 is 14 residues long. V was trimmed by 4 bases and J by 3 bases, leaving 12 bases between them. CDR1 LGHNA and CDR2 YNFKEQ come from the germline V gene. The CDR3 DNA follows: TGTGCCAGCAGCCGCGGGACAGACAAAGAGACCCAGTACTTC. As protein: CASSRGTDKETQYF.

The chain is built from TRBV18 and TRBJ1-1, with TRBD1 identical over 10 bases. J lost 6 bases, V lost 4 bases, and 5 bases had no gene match. The CDR3 spans 14 residues. The germline CDR1 and CDR2 sequences are KGHSH and LQKENI. The DNA for the CDR3 is TGTGCCAGCTCACGTGGACAGGGGGGAGCTGAAGCTTTCTTT. It is translated as CASSRGQGGAEAFF. The full variable domain, its missing parts supplied by reference TRBV18 and TRBJ1-1, is NAGVMQNPRHLVRRRGQEARLRCSPMKGHSHVYWYRQLPEEGLKFMVYLQKENIIDESGMPKERFSAEFPKEGPSILRIQQVVRGDSAAYFCASSRGQGGAEAFFGQGTRLTVV.

This chain links TRBV30 with TRBJ2-3; TRBD2 aligns across 12 bases. The CDR3 sequence is 20 residues long. CDR1 is GTSNPN, CDR2 SVGIG, per germline (reference sequence). V was pared by 1 base and J by 2 bases, with 16 bases of the junction left unmatched. CDR3 in amino acids: CAWSEVLAGGPLPPTDTQYF. The CDR3 nucleotides read TGTGCCTGGAGTGAGGTACTAGCGGGGGGTCCACTTCCCCCCACAGATACGCAGTATTTT.

The chain is built from TRBV7-2 and TRBJ1-4; tentatively, D is TRBD1 (6 bases). The CDR3 has 15 residues. Per the germline V gene, CDR1 is SGHTA and CDR2 is FQGNSA. V was pared by 6 bases and J by 7 bases, with 18 bases between. Here the CDR3 DNA reads TGTGCCAGCAGGCGCCAAGGGGGTACTTTTGAAAAACTGTTTTTT. Translated, it gives CASRRQGGTFEKLFF.

The chain links TRBV10-3 to TRBJ1-1; D call uncertain. From germline, CDR1 is ENHRY and CDR2 SYGVKD. This CDR3 region has 17 residues. Deletions cut 0 bases from V and 1 base from J, with 15 bases between. CDR3 sequence: CAISESNPPRANTEAFF. The CDR3 region has the DNA TGTGCCATCAGTGAGTCGAACCCGCCTAGAGCGAACACTGAAGCTTTCTTT.

The rearrangement joins TRBV5-1 to TRBJ1-2; no reliable D call. Per the germline V gene, CDR1 is SGHRS and CDR2 is YFSETQ. The CDR3 length is 16 residues. Trimming took off 0 bases at V and 0 bases at J, with 12 bases between the two ends. The CDR3 nucleotides read TGCGCCAGCAGCTTGGTGTTGTCTTCGTCTAACTATGGCTACACCTTC. Translated: CASSLVLSSSNYGYTF.

This clone was seen more than once but under ten times. V gene TRBV2 combines with J gene TRBJ1-1; no clear D gene. The CDR3 has 15 amino acids. Deletions cut 1 base from V and 7 bases from J, with 16 bases between. Per germline, CDR1 SNHLY and CDR2 FYNNEI. The CDR3 coding sequence is TGTGCCAGCAGTGAAGGGCGACAAATAGGAGGTGAAGCTTTCTTT. Translation: CASSEGRQIGGEAFF. Full variable domain (outside the CDR3, taken from reference TRBV2 and TRBJ1-1): EPEVTQTPSHQVTQMGQEVILRCVPISNHLYFYWYRQILGQKVEFLVSFYNNEISEKSEIFDDQFSVERPDGSNFTLKIRSTKLEDSAMYFCASSEGRQIGGEAFFGQGTRLTVV.

The chain combines TRBV23-1 with TRBJ2-1; D remains unclear. Being an ORF, TRBV23-1 has a function that is uncertain. V was trimmed by 6 bases and J by 3 bases, leaving 3 bases between them. This CDR3 contains 11 residues. CDR3 nucleotides: TGCGCCAGCAGCAACTACAATGAGCAGTTCTTC. Amino acid sequence: CASSNYNEQFF.

The rearrangement uses TRBV7-3 and TRBJ2-5; tentatively, D is TRBD1 (6 bases). V shed 4 bases and J shed 1 base, with 7 bases lying between them. Germline V gene sequence: CDR1 SGHTA, CDR2 FQGTGA. The CDR3 consists of 13 residues. CDR3 amino acids: CASSWGLQETQYF. The DNA for the CDR3 is TGTGCCAGCAGCTGGGGGCTCCAAGAGACCCAGTACTTC.

This clone has a single count. The rearrangement joins TRBV2 to TRBJ2-3, with 8 bases lining up with TRBD2. V was clipped by 8 bases and J by 5 bases; unmatched bases: 12. Germline V gene data show CDR1 as SNHLY and CDR2 as FYNNEI. CDR3 length: 15 residues. The CDR3, as DNA: TGTGCCAGCTGGGACGGGGGGGCGAGCGGAGATACGCAGTATTTT. It yields the protein CASWDGGASGDTQYF.

The genes are TRBV4-1 and TRBJ2-2; 10 bases agree with TRBD2. The CDR3 loop spans 17 amino acids. J was trimmed by 3 bases and V by 0 bases; bases with no gene match: 4. Germline values: CDR1 MGHRA, CDR2 YSYEKL. The chain's CDR3 is CASSQDGLAGDTGELFF. The CDR3 nucleotides read TGCGCCAGCAGCCAAGATGGGCTAGCGGGGGACACCGGGGAGCTGTTTTTT.

This chain uses TRBV5-6 with TRBJ2-3; D gene uncertain. This CDR3 is built from 12 residues. V dropped 0 bases and J dropped 6 bases, with 5 bases sitting between them. Looked up from germline, CDR1 is SGHDT and CDR2 is YYEEEE. The CDR3 nucleotides are TGTGCCAGCAGCTTGGTTGGGGATACGCAGTATTTT. As protein: CASSLVGDTQYF.

The gene calls are TRBV15 and TRBJ1-5; 8 bases line up with TRBD1. With V trimmed by 0 bases and J by 7 bases, 11 bases remained unmatched. The CDR3 consists of 17 residues. CDR1 LNHNV and CDR2 YYDKDF come from the germline V gene (reference sequence). The CDR3 DNA follows: TGTGCCACCAGCAGAGATTACGAGGACAGGGTCGGACAGCCCCAGCATTTT. This encodes CATSRDYEDRVGQPQHF.

This rearrangement joins TRBV6-1 to TRBJ1-2, with a weak D call TRBD1 (5 bases). The V gene's germline CDR1 is MNHNS and CDR2 SASEGT. The CDR3 totals 15 residues. The germline V and J ends were trimmed by 8 bases and 4 bases, with 20 bases remaining between them. CDR3 region: CASLASPGPFYGYTF. The CDR3 DNA follows: TGTGCCAGCTTGGCTTCTCCGGGACCCTTCTATGGCTACACCTTC.

The chain combines TRBV4-1 with TRBJ2-7, with a possible D match to TRBD1 (6 bases). CDR1 is MGHRA and CDR2 is YSYEKL in the germline V gene. This CDR3 has 15 amino acids. V lost 3 bases to trimming and J lost 3 bases, with 15 bases between them. DNA of the CDR3: TGCGCCAGCAGCCAGGCGGACAGAAGAGACTACGAGCAGTACTTC. The encoded protein is CASSQADRRDYEQYF.

The chain recombines TRBV18 with TRBJ1-1; tentatively, D is TRBD1 (5 bases). The length of the CDR3 is 15 residues. Trimming removed 3 bases at V and 5 bases at J, with 16 bases between. Germline V lookup: CDR1 KGHSH, CDR2 LQKENI. DNA for the CDR3: TGTGCCAGCTCACCGTCGACCAGGGCTGGGACTGAAGCTTTCTTT. This translates into CASSPSTRAGTEAFF.

This clone was seen more than once but under ten times. This sequence joins TRBV6-4 and TRBJ1-1; the D gene is possibly TRBD1 (5 bases). Trimming removed 6 bases from V and 0 bases from J, with 8 bases in between. Germline V gene sequence: CDR1 MRHNA, CDR2 SNTAGT. The CDR3 length is 13 residues. CDR3 DNA: TGTGCCAGCAGGGACACTTTGAACACTGAAGCTTTCTTT. Protein product: CASRDTLNTEAFF.

This clone was seen a single time. The genes are TRBV30 and TRBJ1-5; D is possibly TRBD1 (5 bases). The CDR3 is 17 residues long. The V end was cut by 2 bases, the J end by 5 bases, with 22 bases between. The germline V gene encodes CDR1 GTSNPN and CDR2 SVGIG (reference sequence). The CDR3 is CAWSHRSRGGVDQPQHF. CDR3 in DNA: TGTGCCTGGAGTCATAGGAGCCGGGGCGGGGTGGATCAGCCCCAGCATTTT.

V usage is TRBV6-6 and J usage is TRBJ2-7, with 11 bases identical to TRBD2. The CDR3 extends over 15 amino acids. V trimming: 6 bases; J trimming: 6 bases; junction bases outside the gene matches: 10. In germline, CDR1 is MNHNY, CDR2 SVGAGI (reference sequence). Written as DNA, the CDR3 is TGTGCCAGCAGACAATCATTAGCGGGGGGGATCGAGCAGTACTTC. It encodes CASRQSLAGGIEQYF.

The V gene is TRBV5-4, the J gene TRBJ2-5; D tentatively reads TRBD1 or TRBD2 (5 bases each). The V end lost 0 bases, the J end lost 7 bases, and 13 bases lay between the germline ends. The CDR3 length is 14 residues. Germline lookup yields CDR1 SGHNT and CDR2 YYREEE (reference sequence). The DNA of the CDR3 is TGTGCCAGCAGCTTGGAGTTGGGGGATGTGACCCAGTACTTC. Its protein is CASSLELGDVTQYF.

The chain's CDR3 is CAWEKGQNYEQYF. The CDR3 DNA sequence: TGTGCCTGGGAAAAGGGACAGAACTACGAGCAGTACTTC. V gene TRBV30 combines with J gene TRBJ2-7; TRBD1 agrees at 7 bases. The CDR3 runs 13 residues. Trimming cost V 5 bases and J 3 bases; bases outside gene matches: 7. Germline V lookup: CDR1 GTSNPN, CDR2 SVGIG (reference sequence). Combining the CDR3 with reference TRBV30 and TRBJ2-7 gives the whole variable domain SQTIHQWPATLVQPVGSPLSLECTVEGTSNPNLYWYRQAAGRGLQLLFYSVGIGQISSEVPQNLSASRPQDRQFILSSKKLLLSDSGFYLCAWEKGQNYEQYFGPGTRLTVT.

J is TRBJ2-3 and V is TRBV11-2, with unresolved D. Trimming took off 5 bases at V and 6 bases at J, with 9 bases between the two ends. The CDR3 is 12 residues long. Germline CDR1 SGHAT, CDR2 FQNNGV. CDR3 coding DNA: TGTGCCAGCAGCGGTCCCGGGGATACGCAGTATTTT. This sequence encodes CASSGPGDTQYF.

Points on this clone: This same CDR3 is encoded by further DNA sequences in the sample. The chain couples TRBV5-5 to TRBJ1-2; D is uncertain. Germline-derived CDR1 and CDR2 are SGHKS and YYEKEE (reference sequence). V shed 0 bases and J shed 8 bases, with 11 bases lying between them. The CDR3 contains 13 residues. CDR3 sequence: CASSLGLWEGYTF. In nucleotides, the CDR3 is TGTGCCAGCAGCTTGGGACTGTGGGAAGGCTACACCTTC.

The chain joins TRBV28 to TRBJ2-1, with no clear D. Between the trimmed V and J ends, which lost 4 bases and 12 bases, there was a span of 10 bases. CDR3 length equals 11 residues. Per germline, CDR1 MDHEN and CDR2 SYDVKM. CDR3 sequence reads: CASSSSPRQFF. Written as DNA, the CDR3 is TGTGCCAGCAGTTCCTCGCCTAGGCAGTTCTTC.